These 19 T cell receptor beta chains originate from one sample sequenced in a study of blood T cell repertoires in COVID-19 (dated by TCRdb to about 2020). Receptor amplification or capture employed the immunoSEQ multiplex PCR assay. The table comes from immuneACCESS by way of TCRdb, which keeps in-frame sequences with V and J called. Part of the clones is missing from these tables; in studies checked, under half for an unresolved V gene and the rest for unknown reasons. For this sample the table gives around 180,000 clones, of which approximately 85% were detected only once. The ten largest clones capture approximately 11% of the sample. Material: peripheral blood. These receptors all stem from a human donor with active or convalescent COVID-19. The donor label of this sample is uncertain.

This chain connects TRBV30 to TRBJ2-5; no clear D gene. Germline V gene sequence: CDR1 GTSNPN, CDR2 SVGIG (reference sequence). This CDR3 spans 12 amino acids. V lost 1 base and J lost 7, with 10 bases in between. The CDR3 bases are TGTGCCTGGAGTGAACCTGCCGGGACCCAGTACTTC. Translation: CAWSEPAGTQYF.

The V call is TRBV3-1 (or the pseudogene TRBV3-2), the J call TRBJ2-4; possible D gene TRBD2, 5 bases. This CDR3 has 16 residues. V was trimmed by 4 bases and J by 9 bases, leaving 22 bases between them. The V gene's germline CDR1 is LGHDT and CDR2 YNNKEL (reference sequence). Here the CDR3 reads CASSPGPPQRAGIQYF. In DNA form, the CDR3 reads TGTGCCAGCAGCCCCGGCCCCCCCCAACGGGCGGGCATTCAGTACTTC.

The genes are TRBV5-4 and TRBJ2-1; 8 nucleotides match TRBD2. CDR1 is SGHNT, CDR2 YYREEE, per germline (reference sequence). V was pared by 4 bases and J by 2 bases, with 5 bases of the junction left unmatched. This CDR3 has 15 amino acids. CDR3 amino acids: CASSTTSGPYNEQFF. DNA of the CDR3: TGTGCCAGCAGCACAACTAGCGGTCCCTACAATGAGCAGTTCTTC.

This chain connects TRBV7-2 to TRBJ2-2, with 8 positions matching TRBD2. The V segment lost 5 bases and the J segment 4 bases; nucleotides outside the gene matches: 12. This CDR3 comprises 17 residues. The germline V gene encodes CDR1 SGHTA and CDR2 FQGNSA. This CDR3 is CASSQAGTSRATGELFF. Written as DNA, the CDR3 is TGTGCCAGCAGCCAAGCCGGGACTAGTCGGGCCACCGGGGAGCTGTTTTTT.

This clone was detected once. J is TRBJ2-5 and V is TRBV9, with 7 bases matching TRBD2. Germline CDR1 SGDLS, CDR2 YYNGEE. The V and J ends lost 4 bases and 5 bases, in that order; junction bases with no gene match: 5. This CDR3 has 13 amino acids. CDR3 protein: CASSTRLAETQYF. The CDR3 DNA follows: TGTGCCAGCAGCACCCGACTAGCCGAGACCCAGTACTTC.

The gene calls are TRBV30 and TRBJ1-1, with TRBD1 matching 9 bases. With V trimmed by 1 base and J by 4 bases, 16 bases remained unmatched. This CDR3 has 18 residues. Looked up from germline, CDR1 is GTSNPN and CDR2 is SVGIG (reference sequence). This CDR3 is CAWSGRWGTGYEGTEAFF. CDR3 coding DNA: TGTGCCTGGAGTGGTAGATGGGGGACAGGGTATGAAGGCACTGAAGCTTTCTTT.

This clone was counted between two and nine times. The rearrangement uses TRBV20-1 and TRBJ1-2; 7 nucleotides align to TRBD1. The CDR3 is made up of 10 amino acids. V was pared by 6 bases and J by 6 bases, with 1 base of the junction left unmatched. From germline, CDR1 is DFQATT and CDR2 SNEGSKA (reference sequence). CDR3 bases: TGCAGTGCAGGGGGCGATGGCTACACCTTC. Translated, it gives CSAGGDGYTF.

The J gene is TRBJ2-2, the V gene TRBV24-1; 8 nucleotides align to TRBD1. Trimming took 3 bases from V and 5 from J; bases not matched to a gene: 10. The CDR3 has 17 amino acids. Germline CDR1 KGHDR, CDR2 SFDVKD. DNA for the CDR3: TGTGCCACCAGTGATCCAGACAGGGGATTGAGGACCGGGGAGCTGTTTTTT. Protein sequence: CATSDPDRGLRTGELFF.

This chain connects TRBV10-3 to TRBJ2-7; TRBD2 is a possible D gene (7 bases). The CDR3 contains 15 residues. The V end was cut by 2 bases, the J end by 5 bases, with 16 bases between. Germline V CDR1 and CDR2: ENHRY, SYGVKD. In nucleotides, the CDR3 is TGTGCCATCAGTGAGCCCCTGGGGGGGGGCAACGAGCAGTACTTC. Translated: CAISEPLGGGNEQYF.

CDR3 DNA: TGTGCCAGTACCTCCCGGGGGACAGCGGCTGGAAACACCATATATTTT. Residues: CASTSRGTAAGNTIYF. The chain combines TRBV19 with TRBJ1-3, with TRBD1 matching over 7 bases. Germline V lookup: CDR1 LNHDA, CDR2 SQIVND (reference sequence). The junction had 11 bases not matched to a gene; V was cut back by 7 bases and J by 2 bases. This CDR3 is 16 amino acids long. Drawing the rest from reference TRBV19 and TRBJ1-3, the complete variable domain is DGGITQSPKYLFRKEGQNVTLSCEQNLNHDAMYWYRQDPGQGLRLIYYSQIVNDFQKGDIAEGYSVSREKKESFPLTVTSAQKNPTAFYLCASTSRGTAAGNTIYFGEGSWLTVV.

This clone was detected only a few times. This rearrangement joins TRBV13 to TRBJ2-7; D not certain. CDR3 size: 14 residues. V dropped 0 bases and J dropped 7 bases, with 13 bases sitting between them. Germline lookup yields CDR1 PRHDT and CDR2 FYEKMQ (reference sequence). The CDR3 spells CASSLGGSVWEQYF. The CDR3 DNA reads as TGTGCCAGCAGCTTAGGAGGCAGCGTGTGGGAGCAGTACTTC.

The table lists this clone with a count of one. The chain has TRBV7-6 and TRBJ2-7; 9 bases align to TRBD1. The CDR3 is 15 amino acids. V shed 3 bases and J 5 bases; nucleotides not matched to a gene: 8. Germline CDR1 SGHVS, CDR2 FNYEAQ. The CDR3 region is CASSFLWDRVDEQYF. Here the CDR3 DNA reads TGTGCCAGCAGCTTTTTATGGGACAGGGTTGACGAGCAGTACTTC.

This clone was seen once. The chain links TRBV4-1 to TRBJ2-7; 10 bases are shared with TRBD2. Unmatched junction bases numbered 12, after V lost 2 bases and J lost 5 bases. This CDR3 has 17 amino acids. Germline assignment: CDR1 MGHRA and CDR2 YSYEKL. Here the CDR3 reads CASSQIAGGLGGDEQYF. The CDR3 bases are TGCGCCAGCAGCCAAATAGCGGGAGGCCTAGGGGGGGACGAGCAGTACTTC.

The chain is built from TRBV12-5 and TRBJ2-3, with 8 bases matching TRBD2. The CDR3 consists of 13 residues. V dropped 3 bases and J dropped 4; count of bases not matched to a gene: 0. The germline V gene encodes CDR1 LGHNT and CDR2 FRNRAP. CDR3 sequence: CASGFGGADTQYF. CDR3 DNA sequence: TGTGCTAGTGGTTTCGGGGGGGCAGATACGCAGTATTTT. The full variable domain, with the rest looked up from reference TRBV12-5 and TRBJ2-3, is DARVTQTPRHKVTEMGQEVTMRCQPILGHNTVFWYRQTMMQGLELLAYFRNRAPLDDSGMPKDRFSAEMPDATLATLKIQPSEPRDSAVYFCASGFGGADTQYFGPGTRLTVL.

J is TRBJ1-5 and V is TRBV7-9, with D uncertain. The CDR3 length is 14 residues. The germline CDR1 and CDR2 sequences are SEHNR and FQNEAQ (reference sequence). Trimming removed 1 base from V and 3 bases from J, with 7 bases in between. The CDR3 protein is CASSLDIPNQPQHF. The CDR3 region has the DNA TGTGCCAGCAGCTTAGATATTCCCAATCAGCCCCAGCATTTT.

At least ten counts were recorded for this clone. The chain joins TRBV12-1 to TRBJ2-3; the tabulated D call, TRBD2, remains unverified against the DNA. TRBV12-1 represents a pseudogene. The CDR3 consists of 19 residues. CDR3: CASSPAGTSGRGGTDTQYF. CDR3 in DNA: TGTGCCAGCAGCCCCGCCGGGACTAGCGGGAGGGGGGGCACAGATACGCAGTATTTT.

This chain connects TRBV5-4 to TRBJ2-7, with a weak D call TRBD1 (5 bases). CDR1 and CDR2 (germline): SGHNT, YYREEE (reference sequence). The ends were cut back, 0 bases at V and 3 bases at J, with 7 bases in the middle. This CDR3 region has 13 residues. The CDR3 DNA sequence: TGTGCCAGCAGCTTGGGCAGGGACTACGAGCAGTACTTC. Its translation is CASSLGRDYEQYF.

The V call is TRBV4-2, the J call TRBJ2-5, with TRBD2 matching 10 bases. CDR1 and CDR2 from the germline V gene are LGHNA and YNFKEQ. The CDR3 length is 18 residues. With V trimmed by 0 bases and J by 0 bases, 7 bases remained unmatched. The CDR3 region is CASSQELAGGPNQETQYF. The DNA for the CDR3 is TGTGCCAGCAGCCAAGAGTTAGCGGGAGGCCCCAACCAAGAGACCCAGTACTTC.

The chain couples TRBV28 to TRBJ1-4, with D perhaps matching TRBD1 (6 bases). Trimming took 6 bases from V and 8 from J, leaving 16 bases between them. The germline CDR1 and CDR2 sequences are MDHEN and SYDVKM. This CDR3 is built from 14 residues. CDR3 nucleotide sequence: TGTGCCAGCAGCGGACAGTCGCCTCGGGAAAAACTGTTTTTT. Residues: CASSGQSPREKLFF. The full variable domain, completed using reference TRBV28 and TRBJ1-4, is DVKVTQSSRYLVKRTGEKVFLECVQDMDHENMFWYRQDPGLGLRLIYFSYDVKMKEKGDIPEGYSVSREKKERFSLILESASTNQTSMYLCASSGQSPREKLFFGSGTQLSVL.